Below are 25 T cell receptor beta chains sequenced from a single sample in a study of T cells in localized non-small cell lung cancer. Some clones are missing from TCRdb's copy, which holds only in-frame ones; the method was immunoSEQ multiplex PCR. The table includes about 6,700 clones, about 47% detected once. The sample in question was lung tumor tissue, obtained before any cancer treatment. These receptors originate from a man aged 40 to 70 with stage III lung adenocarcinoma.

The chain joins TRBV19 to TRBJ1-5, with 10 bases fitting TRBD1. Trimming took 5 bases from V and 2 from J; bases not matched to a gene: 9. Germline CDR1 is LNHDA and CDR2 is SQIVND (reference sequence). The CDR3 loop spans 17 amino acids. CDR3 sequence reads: CASSSQTGGGGNQPQHF. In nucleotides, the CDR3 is TGTGCCAGTAGTTCACAGACAGGGGGCGGTGGCAATCAGCCCCAGCATTTT. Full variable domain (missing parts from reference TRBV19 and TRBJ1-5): DGGITQSPKYLFRKEGQNVTLSCEQNLNHDAMYWYRQDPGQGLRLIYYSQIVNDFQKGDIAEGYSVSREKKESFPLTVTSAQKNPTAFYLCASSSQTGGGGNQPQHFGDGTRLSIL.

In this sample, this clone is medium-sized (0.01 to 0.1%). CDR3 in amino acids: CASKTGSNTEAFF. The DNA of the CDR3 is TGTGCCAGCAAAACGGGGAGTAACACTGAAGCTTTCTTT. The chain employs TRBV6-8 and TRBJ1-1; D gene uncertain. V was pared by 7 bases and J by 2 bases, with 11 bases between. The length of the CDR3 is 13 residues. Germline-derived CDR1 and CDR2 are MNHGY and SAAAGT.

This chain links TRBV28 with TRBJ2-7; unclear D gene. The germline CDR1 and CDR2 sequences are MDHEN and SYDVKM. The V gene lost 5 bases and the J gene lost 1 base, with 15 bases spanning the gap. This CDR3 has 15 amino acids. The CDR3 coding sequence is TGTGCCAGCAGTCCCGGTTTGTTGGGGTCCTACGAGCAGTACTTC. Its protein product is CASSPGLLGSYEQYF. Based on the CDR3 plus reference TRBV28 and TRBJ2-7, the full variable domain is DVKVTQSSRYLVKRTGEKVFLECVQDMDHENMFWYRQDPGLGLRLIYFSYDVKMKEKGDIPEGYSVSREKKERFSLILESASTNQTSMYLCASSPGLLGSYEQYFGPGTRLTVT.

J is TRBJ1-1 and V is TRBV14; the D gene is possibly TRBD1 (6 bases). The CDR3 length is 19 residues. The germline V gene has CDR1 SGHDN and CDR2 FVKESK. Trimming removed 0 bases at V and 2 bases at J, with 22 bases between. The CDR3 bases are TGTGCCAGCAGCCAAGAAACGGGTCGGCAGGGGTGGGTAAACACTGAAGCTTTCTTT. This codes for CASSQETGRQGWVNTEAFF.

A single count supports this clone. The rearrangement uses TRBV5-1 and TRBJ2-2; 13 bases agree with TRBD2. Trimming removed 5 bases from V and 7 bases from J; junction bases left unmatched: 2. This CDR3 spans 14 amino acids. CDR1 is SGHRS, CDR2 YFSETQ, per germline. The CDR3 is CASRLAGGSGELFF. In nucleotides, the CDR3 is TGCGCCAGCAGACTAGCGGGAGGGAGCGGGGAGCTGTTTTTT.

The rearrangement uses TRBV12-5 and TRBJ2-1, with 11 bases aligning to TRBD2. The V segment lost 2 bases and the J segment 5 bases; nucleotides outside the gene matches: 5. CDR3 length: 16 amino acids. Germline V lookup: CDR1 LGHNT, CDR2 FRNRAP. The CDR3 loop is CASGLMLTSGNNEQFF. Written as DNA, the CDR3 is TGTGCTAGTGGTTTGATGTTGACTAGCGGGAACAATGAGCAGTTCTTC.

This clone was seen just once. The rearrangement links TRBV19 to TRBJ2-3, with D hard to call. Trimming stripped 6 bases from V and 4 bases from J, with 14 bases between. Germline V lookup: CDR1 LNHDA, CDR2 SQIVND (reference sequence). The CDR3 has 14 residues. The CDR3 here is CASRGSPAADTQYF. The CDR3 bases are TGTGCCAGTAGGGGCAGCCCGGCAGCAGATACGCAGTATTTT.

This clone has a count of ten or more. CDR3 coding DNA: TGTGCCAGCAGCGTAGCCGGGACAGAGACCCAGTACTTC. This translates into CASSVAGTETQYF. V usage is TRBV9 and J usage is TRBJ2-5; D tentatively reads TRBD1 or TRBD2 (5 bases each). V shed 0 bases and J shed 4 bases, with 7 bases lying between them. Germline CDR1 SGDLS, CDR2 YYNGEE. The CDR3 runs 13 residues.

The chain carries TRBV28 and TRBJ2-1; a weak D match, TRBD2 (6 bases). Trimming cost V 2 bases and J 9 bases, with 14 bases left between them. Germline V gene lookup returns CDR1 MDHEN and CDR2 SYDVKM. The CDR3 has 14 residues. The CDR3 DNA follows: TGTGCCAGCAGTTTAACCAGCGGGCGGGGTGAGCAGTTCTTC. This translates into CASSLTSGRGEQFF.

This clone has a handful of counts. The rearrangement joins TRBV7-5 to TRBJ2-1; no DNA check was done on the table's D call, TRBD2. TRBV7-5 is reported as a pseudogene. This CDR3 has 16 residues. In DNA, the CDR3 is TGTGCCAGCAGCCTCGCCGGGACTAGCGGAAACAATGAGCAGTTCTTC. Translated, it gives CASSLAGTSGNNEQFF.

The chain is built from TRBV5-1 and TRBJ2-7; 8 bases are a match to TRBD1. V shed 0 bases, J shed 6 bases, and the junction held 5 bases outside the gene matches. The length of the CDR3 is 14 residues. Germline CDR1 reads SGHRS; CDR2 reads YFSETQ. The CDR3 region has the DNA TGCGCCAGCAGCTTGGGGCAGGGGGCGTCCGAGCAGTACTTC. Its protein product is CASSLGQGASEQYF.

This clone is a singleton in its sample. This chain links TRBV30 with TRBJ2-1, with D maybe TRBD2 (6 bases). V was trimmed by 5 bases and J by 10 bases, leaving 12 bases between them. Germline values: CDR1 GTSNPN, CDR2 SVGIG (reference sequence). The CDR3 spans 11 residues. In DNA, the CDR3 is TGTGCCTGGGCTAGCGCGGGAGAGCAGTTCTTC. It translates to CAWASAGEQFF.

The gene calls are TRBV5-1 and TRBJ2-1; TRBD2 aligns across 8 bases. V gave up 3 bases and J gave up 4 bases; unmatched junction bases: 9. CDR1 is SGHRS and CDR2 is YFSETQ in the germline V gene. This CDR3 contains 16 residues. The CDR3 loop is CASSSTAGGGYNEQFF. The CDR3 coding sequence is TGCGCCAGCAGCTCCACCGCGGGGGGCGGGTACAATGAGCAGTTCTTC.

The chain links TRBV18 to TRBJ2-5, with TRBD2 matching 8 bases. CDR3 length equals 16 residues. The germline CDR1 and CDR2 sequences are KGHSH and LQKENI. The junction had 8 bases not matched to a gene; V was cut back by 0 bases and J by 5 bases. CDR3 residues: CASSPPNGGVLETQYF. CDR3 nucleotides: TGTGCCAGCTCACCACCGAACGGGGGGGTCTTGGAGACCCAGTACTTC.

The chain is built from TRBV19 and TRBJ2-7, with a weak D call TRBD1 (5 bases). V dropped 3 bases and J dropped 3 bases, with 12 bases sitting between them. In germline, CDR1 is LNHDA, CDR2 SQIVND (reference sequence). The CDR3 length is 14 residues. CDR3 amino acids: CASSMVKGNYEQYF. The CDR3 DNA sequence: TGTGCCAGTAGTATGGTAAAGGGGAACTACGAGCAGTACTTC. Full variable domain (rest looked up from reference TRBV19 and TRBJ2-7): DGGITQSPKYLFRKEGQNVTLSCEQNLNHDAMYWYRQDPGQGLRLIYYSQIVNDFQKGDIAEGYSVSREKKESFPLTVTSAQKNPTAFYLCASSMVKGNYEQYFGPGTRLTVT.

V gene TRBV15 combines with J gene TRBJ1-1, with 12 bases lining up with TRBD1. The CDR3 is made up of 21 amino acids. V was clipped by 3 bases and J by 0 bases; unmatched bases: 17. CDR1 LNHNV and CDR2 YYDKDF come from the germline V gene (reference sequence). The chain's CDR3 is CATSRDGTGGNAALMNTEAFF. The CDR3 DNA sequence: TGTGCCACCAGCAGGGACGGGACAGGGGGCAACGCGGCACTCATGAACACTGAAGCTTTCTTT.

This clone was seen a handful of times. CDR3 region: CSGRGAETEAFF. For the CDR3, the DNA is TGCAGCGGGAGGGGGGCTGAGACTGAAGCTTTCTTT. The J gene is TRBJ1-1, the V gene TRBV29-1, with D maybe TRBD1 (6 bases). Germline-derived CDR1 and CDR2 are SQVTM and ANQGSEA. The V gene lost 7 bases and the J gene lost 5 bases, with 14 bases spanning the gap. The CDR3 runs 12 residues. The full variable domain, completed using reference TRBV29-1 and TRBJ1-1, is SAVISQKPSRDICQRGTSLTIQCQVDSQVTMMFWYRQQPGQSLTLIATANQGSEATYESGFVIDKFPISRPNLTFSTLTVSNMSPEDSSIYLCSGRGAETEAFFGQGTRLTVV.

The CDR3 DNA is TGTGCTAGTGGTTCGCAGGGGACCCAGTACTTC. Translation gives CASGSQGTQYF. The chain employs TRBV12-5 and TRBJ2-5; a weak D match, TRBD1 (5 bases). Germline CDR1 is LGHNT and CDR2 is FRNRAP. This CDR3 contains 11 residues. Deletions cut 4 bases from V and 7 bases from J, with 7 bases between.

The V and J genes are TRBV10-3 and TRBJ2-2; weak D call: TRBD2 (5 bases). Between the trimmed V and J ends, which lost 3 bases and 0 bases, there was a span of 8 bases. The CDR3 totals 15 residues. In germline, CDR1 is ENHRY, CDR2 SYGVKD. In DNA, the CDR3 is TGTGCCATCAGTGAATCCGGGGCGAACACCGGGGAGCTGTTTTTT. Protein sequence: CAISESGANTGELFF.

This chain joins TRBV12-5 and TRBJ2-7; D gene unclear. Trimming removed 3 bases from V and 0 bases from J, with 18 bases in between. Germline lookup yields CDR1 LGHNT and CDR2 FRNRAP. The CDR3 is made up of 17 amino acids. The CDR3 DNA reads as TGTGCTAGTGGTTTATCCCCCCTGGTCACTTACTCCTACGAGCAGTACTTC. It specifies CASGLSPLVTYSYEQYF.

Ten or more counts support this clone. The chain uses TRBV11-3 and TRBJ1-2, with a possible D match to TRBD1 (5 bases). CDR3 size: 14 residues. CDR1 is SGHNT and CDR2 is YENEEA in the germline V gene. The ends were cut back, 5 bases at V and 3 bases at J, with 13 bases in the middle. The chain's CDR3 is CASSPPWGDYGYTF. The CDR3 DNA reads TGTGCCAGCAGCCCACCCTGGGGGGACTATGGCTACACCTTC.

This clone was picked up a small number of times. The CDR3 nucleotides are TGTGCCAGCAGCCTAGGGGGCGGGAGTATAAGTCTGGGCTACGAGCAGTACTTC. Translated: CASSLGGGSISLGYEQYF. The V and J genes are TRBV11-3 and TRBJ2-7, with D tentatively TRBD1 or TRBD2 (7 bases each). Per germline, CDR1 SGHNT and CDR2 YENEEA. Trimming took 5 bases from V and 3 from J, leaving 26 bases between them. CDR3 length equals 18 residues.

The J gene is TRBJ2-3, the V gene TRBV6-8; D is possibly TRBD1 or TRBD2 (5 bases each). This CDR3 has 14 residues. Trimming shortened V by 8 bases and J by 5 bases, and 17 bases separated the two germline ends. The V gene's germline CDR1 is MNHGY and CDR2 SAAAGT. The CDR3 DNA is TGTGCCAGCGGCAACCGGGACCGAAAAGATACGCAGTATTTT. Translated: CASGNRDRKDTQYF.

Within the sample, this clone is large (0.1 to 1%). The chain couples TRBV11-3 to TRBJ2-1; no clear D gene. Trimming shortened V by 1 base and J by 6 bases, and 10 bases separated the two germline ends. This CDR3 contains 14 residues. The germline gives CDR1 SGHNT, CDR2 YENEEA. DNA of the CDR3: TGTGCCAGCAGCTTAGGTGGGTTCGGCAATGAGCAGTTCTTC. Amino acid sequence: CASSLGGFGNEQFF.

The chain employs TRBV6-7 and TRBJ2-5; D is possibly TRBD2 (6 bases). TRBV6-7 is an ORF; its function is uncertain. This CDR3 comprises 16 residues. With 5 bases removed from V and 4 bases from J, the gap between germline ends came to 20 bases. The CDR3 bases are TGTGCCAGCAGTGCCGCCGGGACCCCCGGGGGAGAGACCCAGTACTTC. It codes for CASSAAGTPGGETQYF.